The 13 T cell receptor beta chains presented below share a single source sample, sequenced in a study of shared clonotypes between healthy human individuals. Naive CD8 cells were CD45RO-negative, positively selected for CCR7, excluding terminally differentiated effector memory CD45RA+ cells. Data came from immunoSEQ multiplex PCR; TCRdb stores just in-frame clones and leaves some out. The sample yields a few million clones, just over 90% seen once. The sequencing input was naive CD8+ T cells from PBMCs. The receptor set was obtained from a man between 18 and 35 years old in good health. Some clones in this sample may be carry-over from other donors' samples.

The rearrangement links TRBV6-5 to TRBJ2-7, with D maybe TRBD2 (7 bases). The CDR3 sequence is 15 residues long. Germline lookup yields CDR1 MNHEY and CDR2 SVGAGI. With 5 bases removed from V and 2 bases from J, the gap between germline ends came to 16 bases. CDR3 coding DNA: TGTGCCAGCAGTCCTCTGGCGGGGGCAGCCTACGAGCAGTACTTC. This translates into CASSPLAGAAYEQYF.

The CDR3 DNA reads TGTGCCAGCAGTTTATATCTCGGGCTAGCGCGAGATACGCAGTATTTT. Its protein is CASSLYLGLARDTQYF. J is TRBJ2-3 and V is TRBV27; D possibly corresponds to TRBD2 (6 bases). Between the trimmed V and J ends, which lost 1 base and 5 bases, there was a span of 16 bases. This CDR3 contains 16 residues. Looked up from germline, CDR1 is MNHEY and CDR2 is SMNVEV (reference sequence).

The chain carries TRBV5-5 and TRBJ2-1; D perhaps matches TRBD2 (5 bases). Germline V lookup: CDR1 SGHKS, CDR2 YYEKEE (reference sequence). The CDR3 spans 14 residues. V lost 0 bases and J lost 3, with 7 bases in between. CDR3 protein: CASSLGGIYNEQFF. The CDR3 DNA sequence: TGTGCCAGCAGCTTGGGAGGGATCTACAATGAGCAGTTCTTC.

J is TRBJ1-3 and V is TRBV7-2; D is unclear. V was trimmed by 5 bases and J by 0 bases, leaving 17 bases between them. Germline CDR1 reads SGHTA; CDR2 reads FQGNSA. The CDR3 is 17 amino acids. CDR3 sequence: CASSLGLWGFSGNTIYF. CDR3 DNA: TGTGCCAGCAGCCTTGGGTTATGGGGTTTCTCTGGAAACACCATATATTTT.

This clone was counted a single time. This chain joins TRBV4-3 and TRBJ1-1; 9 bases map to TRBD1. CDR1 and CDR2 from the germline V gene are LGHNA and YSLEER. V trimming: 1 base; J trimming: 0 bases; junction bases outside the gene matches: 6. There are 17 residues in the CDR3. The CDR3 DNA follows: TGCGCCAGCAGCCAAGCGGGACAGGGCTTCTTGAACACTGAAGCTTTCTTT. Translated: CASSQAGQGFLNTEAFF.

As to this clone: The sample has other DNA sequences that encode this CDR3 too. This CDR3 reads CASSWVGSTDTQYF. The CDR3 DNA reads TGTGCCAGCAGTTGGGTCGGCAGCACAGATACGCAGTATTTT. J is TRBJ2-3 and V is TRBV27; no firm D call. V was pared by 4 bases and J by 0 bases, with 8 bases between. The CDR3 extends over 14 amino acids. Per germline, CDR1 MNHEY and CDR2 SMNVEV (reference sequence).

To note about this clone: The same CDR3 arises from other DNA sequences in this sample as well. The CDR3 spells CASSLSGRNYEQYF. The CDR3, as DNA: TGTGCCAGCAGTTTATCAGGACGCAACTACGAGCAGTACTTC. This rearrangement joins TRBV27 to TRBJ2-7; D not resolved. V was pared by 0 bases and J by 3 bases, with 9 bases between. The CDR3 consists of 14 residues. CDR1 and CDR2 (germline): MNHEY, SMNVEV (reference sequence).

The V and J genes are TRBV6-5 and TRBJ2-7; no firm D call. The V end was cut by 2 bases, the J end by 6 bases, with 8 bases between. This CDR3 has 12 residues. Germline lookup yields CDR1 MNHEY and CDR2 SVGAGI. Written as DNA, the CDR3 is TGTGCCAGCAGTTACGTGAAGCCCGAGCAGTACTTC. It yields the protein CASSYVKPEQYF.

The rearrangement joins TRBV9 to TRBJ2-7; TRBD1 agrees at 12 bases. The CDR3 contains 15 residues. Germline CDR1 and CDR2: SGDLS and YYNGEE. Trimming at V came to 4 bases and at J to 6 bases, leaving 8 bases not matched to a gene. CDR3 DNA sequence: TGTGCCAGCAGCCCCTCGGGACAGGGGGCGGTCGAGCAGTACTTC. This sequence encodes CASSPSGQGAVEQYF.

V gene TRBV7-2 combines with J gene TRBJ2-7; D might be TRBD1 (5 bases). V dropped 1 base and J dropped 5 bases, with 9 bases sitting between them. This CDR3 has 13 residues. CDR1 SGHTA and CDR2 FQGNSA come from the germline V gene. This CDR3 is CASSLVAGNEQYF. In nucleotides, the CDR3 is TGTGCCAGCAGCTTAGTTGCAGGGAACGAGCAGTACTTC. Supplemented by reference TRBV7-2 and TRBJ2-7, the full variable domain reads GAGVSQSPSNKVTEKGKDVELRCDPISGHTALYWYRQSLGQGLEFLIYFQGNSAPDKSGLPSDRFSAERTGGSVSTLTIQRTQQEDSAVYLCASSLVAGNEQYFGPGTRLTVT.

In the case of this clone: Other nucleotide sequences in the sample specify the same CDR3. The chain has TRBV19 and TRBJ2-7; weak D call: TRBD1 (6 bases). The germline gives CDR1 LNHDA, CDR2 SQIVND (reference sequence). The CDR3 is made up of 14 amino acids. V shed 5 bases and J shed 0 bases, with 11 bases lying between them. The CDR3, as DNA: TGTGCCAGTAGTTCCCCGGACAGCTCCTACGAGCAGTACTTC. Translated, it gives CASSSPDSSYEQYF.

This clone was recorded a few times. In DNA, the CDR3 is TGTGCCAGTAGCAGTTCCCGGACGGCTAATGAAAAACTGTTTTTT. Its protein is CASSSSRTANEKLFF. The chain links TRBV19 to TRBJ1-4; D unclear. V was cut by 6 bases and J by 3 bases, with 14 bases left in between. The CDR3 consists of 15 residues. From germline, CDR1 is LNHDA and CDR2 SQIVND (reference sequence).

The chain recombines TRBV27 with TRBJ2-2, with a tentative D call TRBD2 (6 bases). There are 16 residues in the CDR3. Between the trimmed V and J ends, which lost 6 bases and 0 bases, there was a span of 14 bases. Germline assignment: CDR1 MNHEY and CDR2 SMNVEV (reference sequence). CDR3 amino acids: CASRGAGASNTGELFF. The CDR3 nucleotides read TGTGCCAGCAGGGGAGCGGGCGCATCGAACACCGGGGAGCTGTTTTTT.